The source of this T cell receptor (beta chain) is a study of CD8 T cells in Susac syndrome. The authors sequenced TCR beta from blood CD8+ and CD4+ T cells. TEMRA cells were FACS-enriched, while CD8+ and CD4+ T cells were negatively isolated. RNA in amounts of roughly 0.5 to 1 ug was reverse transcribed with random hexamers. TCR beta CDR3 was amplified by immunoSEQ multiplex PCR. This amplification extended across 54 Vbeta and 13 Jbeta segments. TCRdb re-called the immunoSEQ multiplex PCR reads through MiXCR, storing one row per CDR3 protein. The sample has some 200,000 distinct CDR3 sequences; roughly 95% are singletons. The sequenced sample consisted of CD4+ T cells from PBMCs. The receptor was isolated from a human donor in good health.

The CDR3 DNA follows: TGTGCCATCGGGACCGAAGAGACCCAGTACTTC. Translating gives CAIGTEETQYF. V and J are TRBV28 and TRBJ2-5, with D possibly called TRBD1 or TRBD2 (5 bases each). Germline CDR1 reads MDHEN; CDR2 reads SYDVKM. This CDR3 is 11 amino acids long. V was cut by 10 bases and J by 3 bases, with 9 bases left in between.